This TCR beta chain was sequenced during a study of T cells in Graves' hyperthyroidism and ophthalmopathy. Using RNA transcripts as the source, TCR beta CDR3 regions were amplified. Researchers ran a first-round RT-PCR on the TCR CDR3 using the HTBI primer set. TCRdb reanalysed the multiplex PCR reads using MiXCR and keeps one entry per CDR3 protein. Of hundreds of thousands of distinct CDR3 sequences in the sample, 15% to 20% are singletons; the top ten hold 3.8%. Patients counted as stable if ophthalmopathy did not develop within 18 months. Hyperthyroidism had been newly diagnosed in patients aged 18 to 65, and its duration was under 2 months. The PBMCs had their origin in 7.5 to 10 ml of fresh peripheral blood. This clonotype was detected many times. Its target is unknown. Findings and caveats of the study: Peripheral blood also featured most of the thyroid clonotypes expanded above 0.001.

Per the germline V gene, CDR1 is DFQATT and CDR2 is SNEGSKA (reference sequence). J gave up 0 bases and V 6 bases, and 3 bases lay outside the gene matches. This CDR3 spans 14 amino acids. The specimen was blood. The chain is built from TRBV20-1 and TRBJ2-1; 9 bases fit TRBD1. This TCR was recovered from a woman in her twenties or thirties with Graves' hyperthyroidism. CDR3 in amino acids: CSARTGASYNEQFF. CDR3 in DNA: TGCAGTGCGAGGACAGGGGCCTCCTACAATGAGCAGTTCTTC.